Listed here is a single T cell receptor (beta chain). The record originates from a study of blood T cell repertoires in COVID-19. Study overall: The origin of the acute and convalescent COVID-19 samples was the United States, Italy and Spain.

Original methodology: Reference gene primers were amplified, and this amplification served to estimate nucleated cell counts. The data were produced by immunoSEQ multiplex PCR, yet TCRdb's version contains in-frame clones alone and is incomplete. Clone size and V and J calls were adopted from that table, with D and trimming inferred from the DNA. Here the sample spans about 35,000 clones, roughly four fifths being singletons. V shed 5 bases, J shed 2 bases, and the junction held 8 bases outside the gene matches. The CDR3 sequence is 16 residues long. Germline V CDR1 and CDR2: SQVTM, ANQGSEA. The sequence was collected from an elderly man with active or convalescent COVID-19. The specimen was peripheral blood. The rearrangement joins TRBV29-1 to TRBJ2-1; 11 bases map to TRBD2. CDR3 nucleotide sequence: TGCAGCGTTAATGCCGGGACTAGCGGAACCTACAATGAGCAGTTCTTC. Residues: CSVNAGTSGTYNEQFF.